The 24 T cell receptor beta chains below were found in one sample sequenced in a study of identifying expanded T cells in peripheral blood (dated by TCRdb to the late 2010s). Library preparation used the immunoSEQ multiplex PCR assay. The table was pulled from immuneACCESS by TCRdb, which kept in-frame rearrangements only. Such tables lose some clones; where checked, under half of the loss comes from unresolved V genes, and the rest has no known cause. The sample includes under 85,000 clones, with roughly 89% observed a single time. The ten biggest clones cover around 19% of the sample. Sequenced sample: blood. The receptor set was obtained from a person between 18 and 70 years old in good health.

The chain has TRBV4-3 and TRBJ2-1; 14 bases are shared with TRBD2. V gave up 1 base and J gave up 5 bases; unmatched junction bases: 4. Per the germline V gene, CDR1 is LGHNA and CDR2 is YSLEER. The CDR3 is 17 residues long. The CDR3 bases are TGCGCCAGCAGCCAAGGGACTAGCGGGAGGATCAACAATGAGCAGTTCTTC. It translates to CASSQGTSGRINNEQFF.

This chain joins TRBV14 and TRBJ1-3, with 7 positions matching TRBD1. The germline CDR1 and CDR2 sequences are SGHDN and FVKESK. The CDR3 loop spans 17 amino acids. V lost 4 bases to trimming and J lost 0 bases; unmatched junction nucleotides: 9. The CDR3 DNA sequence: TGTGCCAGCAGCCGGACCCCGGGACAGAGCTCTGGAAACACCATATATTTT. This gives the protein CASSRTPGQSSGNTIYF.

In this sample, this clone turned up a few times. The rearrangement uses TRBV2 and TRBJ1-4, with D possibly matching TRBD1 (5 bases). V shed 7 bases and J shed 5 bases, with 14 bases lying between them. CDR1 is SNHLY, CDR2 FYNNEI, per germline. CDR3 length equals 14 residues. DNA for the CDR3: TGTGCCAGCATTCTGCAGGGACCGAATGAAAAACTGTTTTTT. Encoded protein: CASILQGPNEKLFF.

The V and J genes are TRBV6-5 and TRBJ2-5, with D perhaps TRBD1 or TRBD2 (5 bases each). The germline V gene has CDR1 MNHEY and CDR2 SVGAGI. V lost 5 bases and J 2 bases, leaving 12 bases between the germline ends. This CDR3 has 14 amino acids. CDR3 DNA: TGTGCCAGCAGTGACGGATGGGGGCAAGAGACCCAGTACTTC. Protein product: CASSDGWGQETQYF.

The chain joins TRBV9 to TRBJ1-1; TRBD1 agrees at 7 bases. Germline CDR1 is SGDLS and CDR2 is YYNGEE. The CDR3 is 13 residues long. V gave up 0 bases and J gave up 6 bases; unmatched junction bases: 2. Here the CDR3 reads CASSVEGGAEAFF. The CDR3 DNA reads TGTGCCAGCAGCGTAGAAGGGGGCGCTGAAGCTTTCTTT. The whole variable domain, remainder taken from reference TRBV9 and TRBJ1-1, is DSGVTQTPKHLITATGQRVTLRCSPRSGDLSVYWYQQSLDQGLQFLIQYYNGEERAKGNILERFSAQQFPDLHSELNLSSLELGDSALYFCASSVEGGAEAFFGQGTRLTVV.

The V call is TRBV5-6, the J call TRBJ1-3; possibly TRBD1 for D (5 bases). Germline V lookup: CDR1 SGHDT, CDR2 YYEEEE. This CDR3 is built from 17 residues. Trimming removed 3 bases from V and 0 bases from J, with 16 bases in between. CDR3 nucleotides: TGTGCCAGCAGCTCGCACAGGACGGGCTACTCTGGAAACACCATATATTTT. This sequence encodes CASSSHRTGYSGNTIYF. The full variable domain, with the rest looked up from reference TRBV5-6 and TRBJ1-3, is DAGVTQSPTHLIKTRGQQVTLRCSPKSGHDTVSWYQQALGQGPQFIFQYYEEEERQRGNFPDRFSGHQFPNYSSELNVNALLLGDSALYLCASSSHRTGYSGNTIYFGEGSWLTVV.

The V and J genes are TRBV5-1 and TRBJ2-2; D is perhaps TRBD2 (6 bases). Deletions cut 1 base from V and 0 bases from J, with 10 bases between. Germline CDR1 and CDR2: SGHRS and YFSETQ. This CDR3 has 16 residues. CDR3 region: CASSLWGDPNTGELFF. The CDR3 DNA reads as TGCGCCAGCAGCTTGTGGGGGGACCCGAACACCGGGGAGCTGTTTTTT.

This sequence joins TRBV27 and TRBJ2-7, with TRBD2 as a possible D gene (5 bases). Between the trimmed V and J ends, which lost 6 bases and 6 bases, there was a span of 21 bases. The CDR3 contains 15 residues. Germline V gene sequence: CDR1 MNHEY, CDR2 SMNVEV (reference sequence). The CDR3 sequence: CASSTLEASRAEQYF. The CDR3 DNA reads as TGTGCCAGCAGCACCTTGGAGGCGTCTAGGGCCGAGCAGTACTTC.

To note about this clone: A much larger clone lies a single base off, so this may be a read error. The J gene is TRBJ2-7, the V gene TRBV9; 11 nucleotides align to TRBD1. CDR1 and CDR2 from the germline V gene are SGDLS and YYNGEE. The junction had 2 bases not matched to a gene; V was cut back by 4 bases and J by 5 bases. The CDR3 consists of 13 residues. The CDR3 coding sequence is TGTGCCAGCAGCCCGGACAGGGGGCACGAGCAGTACTTC. Its translation: CASSPDRGHEQYF.

The chain recombines TRBV28 with TRBJ2-4; D is unclear. V lost 2 bases and J 0 bases, leaving 5 bases between the germline ends. CDR1 MDHEN and CDR2 SYDVKM come from the germline V gene. The CDR3 spans 14 residues. The CDR3 DNA follows: TGTGCCAGCAGTTTAAGGATAGCCAAAAACATTCAGTACTTC. It specifies CASSLRIAKNIQYF.

The rearrangement joins TRBV7-2 to TRBJ1-1; the match to TRBD1 covers 9 bases. The CDR3 length is 16 residues. Germline-derived CDR1 and CDR2 are SGHTA and FQGNSA. Unmatched junction bases numbered 11, after V lost 5 bases and J lost 4 bases. The CDR3 DNA sequence: TGTGCCAGCAGCCCATACAGGGGGCTGGGGGGCACTGAAGCTTTCTTT. Its translation is CASSPYRGLGGTEAFF.

With respect to this clone: Other DNA sequences in the sample encode the same CDR3. CDR3: CASSLGRGPNTGELFF. In nucleotides, the CDR3 is TGTGCCAGCAGTCTTGGCAGGGGCCCGAACACCGGGGAGCTGTTTTTT. The rearrangement joins TRBV28 to TRBJ2-2, with D possibly being TRBD1 (6 bases). Deletions cut 5 bases from V and 0 bases from J, with 13 bases between. The CDR3 length is 16 residues. Germline lookup yields CDR1 MDHEN and CDR2 SYDVKM.

V usage is TRBV28 and J usage is TRBJ1-2, with D tentatively TRBD1 (5 bases). Trimming removed 6 bases from V and 4 bases from J, with 18 bases in between. The CDR3 is 15 amino acids. Per the germline V gene, CDR1 is MDHEN and CDR2 is SYDVKM. CDR3: CASSSGQANVYGYTF. As DNA, the CDR3 is TGTGCCAGCAGCTCAGGGCAGGCCAATGTCTATGGCTACACCTTC.

V usage is TRBV4-1 and J usage is TRBJ1-1, with D tentatively TRBD1 (6 bases). This CDR3 has 15 amino acids. V shed 5 bases and J shed 3 bases, with 16 bases lying between them. CDR1 is MGHRA, CDR2 YSYEKL, per germline. This CDR3 is CASSKRQVTDTEAFF. The CDR3 nucleotides are TGCGCCAGCAGCAAGAGACAGGTCACGGACACTGAAGCTTTCTTT.

V and J are TRBV6-4 and TRBJ2-2, with 8 bases that match TRBD2. J lost 4 bases, V lost 0 bases, and 4 bases had no gene match. The CDR3 length is 16 residues. Germline loops: CDR1 MRHNA, CDR2 SNTAGT. This CDR3 is CASSDSTSVGTGELFF. The CDR3 DNA is TGTGCCAGCAGTGACTCGACTAGCGTTGGCACCGGGGAGCTGTTTTTT.

The chain links TRBV25-1 to TRBJ2-1, with D unresolved. V was shortened by 3 bases and J by 6 bases, with 9 bases between the two germline ends. Germline V gives CDR1 MGHDK, CDR2 SYGVNS. The CDR3 length is 13 residues. The chain's CDR3 is CASSEYGSNEQFF. CDR3 nucleotide sequence: TGTGCCAGCAGTGAGTACGGATCCAATGAGCAGTTCTTC. Together with reference TRBV25-1 and TRBJ2-1, the CDR3 gives the full variable domain: EADIYQTPRYLVIGTGKKITLECSQTMGHDKMYWYQQDPGMELHLIHYSYGVNSTEKGDLSSESTVSRIRTEHFPLTLESARPSHTSQYLCASSEYGSNEQFFGPGTRLTVL.

The V and J genes are TRBV27 and TRBJ1-2; D perhaps matches TRBD1 (5 bases). The V end was cut by 3 bases, the J end by 0 bases, with 11 bases between. This CDR3 region has 15 residues. Germline V gives CDR1 MNHEY, CDR2 SMNVEV (reference sequence). In DNA, the CDR3 is TGTGCCAGCAGTTTGAGGGGAGAGGCTAACTATGGCTACACCTTC. Protein sequence: CASSLRGEANYGYTF.

This clone was picked up a small number of times. The chain combines TRBV28 with TRBJ1-3; D is possibly TRBD1 (6 bases). The CDR3 has 13 amino acids. Per germline, CDR1 MDHEN and CDR2 SYDVKM. V dropped 8 bases and J dropped 0 bases, with 8 bases sitting between them. In nucleotides, the CDR3 is TGTGCCAGCGAGGGGGACTCTGGAAACACCATATATTTT. Protein product: CASEGDSGNTIYF. The whole variable domain, remainder taken from reference TRBV28 and TRBJ1-3, is DVKVTQSSRYLVKRTGEKVFLECVQDMDHENMFWYRQDPGLGLRLIYFSYDVKMKEKGDIPEGYSVSREKKERFSLILESASTNQTSMYLCASEGDSGNTIYFGEGSWLTVV.

The chain uses TRBV18 and TRBJ2-3, with D possibly TRBD2 on 5 matching bases. Germline CDR1 KGHSH, CDR2 LQKENI. The germline V and J ends were trimmed by 3 bases and 4 bases, with 14 bases remaining between them. The length of the CDR3 is 15 residues. The CDR3 loop is CASSPSADVSDTQYF. The DNA for the CDR3 is TGTGCCAGCTCACCTAGCGCGGATGTATCAGATACGCAGTATTTT.

The V call is TRBV5-4, the J call TRBJ1-1; TRBD1 might be the D (5 bases). The CDR3 is 16 amino acids. CDR1 SGHNT and CDR2 YYREEE come from the germline V gene (reference sequence). Trimming shortened V by 1 base and J by 4 bases, and 17 bases separated the two germline ends. Written as DNA, the CDR3 is TGTGCCAGCAGCTTGCAGGGCGGCCAGGTGGGCACTGAAGCTTTCTTT. Encoded protein: CASSLQGGQVGTEAFF. Variable domain in full (rest from reference TRBV5-4 and TRBJ1-1): ETGVTQSPTHLIKTRGQQVTLRCSSQSGHNTVSWYQQALGQGPQFIFQYYREEENGRGNFPPRFSGLQFPNYSSELNVNALELDDSALYLCASSLQGGQVGTEAFFGQGTRLTVV.

This chain links TRBV7-2 with TRBJ2-1; the match to TRBD2 covers 8 bases. The V gene's germline CDR1 is SGHTA and CDR2 FQGNSA. The CDR3 contains 16 residues. V was clipped by 1 base and J by 3 bases; unmatched bases: 5. For the CDR3, the DNA is TGTGCCAGCAGCTTAGACGGCCTAGCGGGCTACAATGAGCAGTTCTTC. This codes for CASSLDGLAGYNEQFF.

The chain has TRBV2 and TRBJ2-5; possibly TRBD2 for D (6 bases). V lost 11 bases to trimming and J lost 4 bases, with 8 bases between them. This CDR3 is built from 10 residues. Germline V CDR1 and CDR2: SNHLY, FYNNEI. The CDR3 DNA follows: TGTGCCGGGGGAGGAGAGACCCAGTACTTC. Protein product: CAGGGETQYF.

The rearrangement links TRBV7-3 to TRBJ2-7; D is unclear. Germline CDR1 SGHTA, CDR2 FQGTGA. The CDR3 extends over 15 amino acids. V lost 4 bases, J lost 3 bases, and 16 bases lay in between. The CDR3 DNA reads as TGTGCCAGCAGCTCAAATTATCAGGAGATCTACGAGCAGTACTTC. This sequence encodes CASSSNYQEIYEQYF. The entire variable domain, with the rest obtained from reference TRBV7-3 and TRBJ2-7, is as follows: GAGVSQTPSNKVTEKGKYVELRCDPISGHTALYWYRQSLGQGPEFLIYFQGTGAADDSGLPNDRFFAVRPEGSVSTLKIQRTERGDSAVYLCASSSNYQEIYEQYFGPGTRLTVT.

The gene calls are TRBV30 and TRBJ2-5; 7 bases are a match to TRBD2. CDR1 and CDR2 (germline): GTSNPN, SVGIG (reference sequence). This CDR3 is 18 amino acids long. V dropped 0 bases and J dropped 0; count of bases not matched to a gene: 13. The CDR3 DNA is TGTGCCTGGAGTGTTCCCCCCGCGAACGGGAGGTACCAAGAGACCCAGTACTTC. Translated: CAWSVPPANGRYQETQYF. The full variable domain, rest sourced from reference TRBV30 and TRBJ2-5, is SQTIHQWPATLVQPVGSPLSLECTVEGTSNPNLYWYRQAAGRGLQLLFYSVGIGQISSEVPQNLSASRPQDRQFILSSKKLLLSDSGFYLCAWSVPPANGRYQETQYFGPGTRLLVL.